The 27 T cell receptor beta chains reported below all come from one sample, sequenced in a study of CD8 T cells in Susac syndrome. Random hexamers were used to reverse transcribe 0.5 to 1 ug of RNA. TCRdb independently ran MiXCR on the immunoSEQ multiplex PCR reads; one entry per CDR3 protein. This sample yields some 160,000 distinct CDR3 sequences, of which about 90% are seen a single time; 0.065% to 0.1% belongs to the top ten. Sample: CD4+ T cells from PBMCs. These receptors all come from a human donor in good health.

In nucleotides, the CDR3 is TGTGCCAGCAGTTTGGTGGTAGCGGCCTTCTACGAGCAGTACTTC. Translation gives CASSLVVAAFYEQYF. The chain combines TRBV12-3 or TRBV12-4 with TRBJ2-7; a possible D gene is TRBD2 (6 bases). V was cut by 3 bases and J by 3 bases, with 15 bases left in between. CDR3 size: 15 residues.

The chain links TRBV5-1 to TRBJ1-2; possibly TRBD1 for D (6 bases). V was trimmed by 4 bases and J by 2 bases, leaving 15 bases between them. The CDR3 contains 15 residues. Per the germline V gene, CDR1 is SGHRS and CDR2 is YFSETQ. The CDR3 bases are TGCGCCAGCAGCCCGATAGTGCAGGGGAACTATGGCTACACCTTC. This codes for CASSPIVQGNYGYTF.

The chain has TRBV24-1 and TRBJ2-5; D is undetermined. Per the germline V gene, CDR1 is KGHDR and CDR2 is SFDVKD. CDR3 length: 12 residues. Trimming took 0 bases from V and 8 from J, leaving 6 bases between them. The CDR3 is CATSDLQDTQYF. The DNA of the CDR3 is TGTGCCACCAGTGATTTGCAGGATACCCAGTACTTC.

V gene TRBV12-3 or TRBV12-4 combines with J gene TRBJ1-1; D unresolved. The length of the CDR3 is 13 residues. Trimming shortened V by 8 bases and J by 3 bases, and 13 bases separated the two germline ends. CDR3 sequence: CASAPWGDTEAFF. The CDR3 DNA reads as TGTGCCAGCGCCCCTTGGGGAGACACTGAAGCTTTCTTT.

For the CDR3, the DNA is TGTGCCAGTAGTATGCGGCGGAACTCCTACGAGCAGTACTTC. Its translation: CASSMRRNSYEQYF. The V and J genes are TRBV19 and TRBJ2-7; D gene uncertain. Deletions cut 3 bases from V and 0 bases from J, with 9 bases between. This CDR3 is built from 14 residues. CDR1 is LNHDA, CDR2 SQIVND, per germline (reference sequence).

The CDR3 nucleotides read TGTGCCAGCAGCCCCGGTAGGCGGGAAAACACAGATACGCAGTATTTT. Translating gives CASSPGRRENTDTQYF. The chain is built from TRBV7-2 and TRBJ2-3; TRBD2 is a possible D gene (6 bases). The CDR3 covers 16 residues. The germline gives CDR1 SGHTA, CDR2 FQGNSA. V lost 5 bases, J lost 2 bases, and 17 bases lay in between.

The V gene is TRBV18, the J gene TRBJ1-5; D not resolved. Germline V gene sequence: CDR1 KGHSH, CDR2 LQKENI. The CDR3 covers 15 residues. V was shortened by 2 bases and J by 3 bases, with 11 bases between the two germline ends. CDR3 protein: CASSPGQTYNQPQHF. The DNA for the CDR3 is TGTGCCAGCTCACCAGGGCAAACATACAATCAGCCCCAGCATTTT.

The rearrangement links TRBV20-1 to TRBJ2-5; D perhaps matches TRBD2 (6 bases). Germline V gene lookup returns CDR1 DFQATT and CDR2 SNEGSKA (reference sequence). CDR3 size: 15 residues. V lost 2 bases, J lost 1 base, and 14 bases lay in between. As DNA, the CDR3 is TGCAGTGCTAGACCCGGGGGTAGCTTCCAAGAGACCCAGTACTTC. Residues: CSARPGGSFQETQYF.

The rearrangement links TRBV30 to TRBJ2-7; D is possibly TRBD1 (5 bases). Germline values: CDR1 GTSNPN, CDR2 SVGIG (reference sequence). The CDR3 has 14 residues. The V end lost 0 bases, the J end lost 3 bases, and 12 bases lay between the germline ends. For the CDR3, the DNA is TGTGCCTGGAGTGTTGGGGCCCACAACTACGAGCAGTACTTC. It encodes CAWSVGAHNYEQYF. The variable domain in full, completed from reference TRBV30 and TRBJ2-7, reads SQTIHQWPATLVQPVGSPLSLECTVEGTSNPNLYWYRQAAGRGLQLLFYSVGIGQISSEVPQNLSASRPQDRQFILSSKKLLLSDSGFYLCAWSVGAHNYEQYFGPGTRLTVT.

J is TRBJ1-2 and V is TRBV30; D might be TRBD1 (6 bases). Germline CDR1 and CDR2: GTSNPN and SVGIG (reference sequence). The CDR3 is 15 amino acids. V dropped 3 bases and J dropped 4 bases, with 18 bases sitting between them. The CDR3: CAWRITGNGVYGYTF. CDR3 coding DNA: TGTGCCTGGAGGATAACAGGGAATGGGGTCTATGGCTACACCTTC.

This chain's CDR3 is CASSQEGGEGQPQHF. The CDR3 DNA is TGCGCCAGCAGCCAAGAGGGAGGGGAGGGTCAGCCCCAGCATTTT. The J gene is TRBJ1-5, the V gene TRBV4-1, with a possible D match to TRBD1 (5 bases). The CDR3 covers 15 residues. CDR1 and CDR2 (germline): MGHRA, YSYEKL. V lost 0 bases and J lost 6, with 12 bases in between.

The genes are TRBV6-2 or TRBV6-3 and TRBJ2-7; a possible D gene is TRBD1 (6 bases). Trimming removed 6 bases from V and 9 bases from J, with 15 bases in between. CDR1 is MNHEY and CDR2 is SVGEGT in the germline V gene. This CDR3 is 12 amino acids long. The CDR3 bases are TGTGCCAGCAGAGACAGGTCAAGGGGGCAGTACTTC. Translating it yields CASRDRSRGQYF.

V is TRBV6-6 and J is TRBJ1-5, with 7 bases identical to TRBD1. The CDR3 spans 15 residues. V trimming: 7 bases; J trimming: 7 bases; junction bases outside the gene matches: 13. The germline V gene encodes CDR1 MNHNY and CDR2 SVGAGI (reference sequence). The CDR3 reads CASTKIQGWGQPQHF. The CDR3, as DNA: TGTGCCAGCACCAAAATACAGGGGTGGGGACAGCCCCAGCATTTT.

CDR3 in DNA: TGCGCCAGCAGCTTGGCCGGCCAGGGGTACACCGGGGAGCTGTTTTTT. Its protein is CASSLAGQGYTGELFF. The chain recombines TRBV5-1 with TRBJ2-2; D perhaps matches TRBD1 (6 bases). The CDR3 consists of 16 residues. Per germline, CDR1 SGHRS and CDR2 YFSETQ. V was shortened by 0 bases and J by 3 bases, with 12 bases between the two germline ends.

V usage is TRBV7-3 and J usage is TRBJ1-1, with D unresolved. CDR3 size: 13 residues. V shed 6 bases and J shed 1 base, with 9 bases lying between them. Germline loops: CDR1 SGHTA, CDR2 FQGTGA. Here the CDR3 DNA reads TGTGCCAGCAGAGCCACACCGAACACTGAAGCTTTCTTT. It encodes CASRATPNTEAFF.

The chain employs TRBV18 and TRBJ1-2; D possibly corresponds to TRBD1 (6 bases). The V end lost 4 bases, the J end lost 3 bases, and 9 bases lay between the germline ends. This CDR3 is 13 amino acids long. Germline loops: CDR1 KGHSH, CDR2 LQKENI. The CDR3 coding sequence is TGTGCCAGCTCACAGGGGGACCACTATGGCTACACCTTC. Amino acids: CASSQGDHYGYTF.

J is TRBJ1-6 and V is TRBV20-1, with 8 nucleotides matching TRBD1. The CDR3 runs 12 residues. Germline CDR1 DFQATT, CDR2 SNEGSKA (reference sequence). CDR3 amino acids: CSQGAGNSPLHF. The CDR3, as DNA: TGCAGCCAGGGGGCTGGTAATTCACCCCTCCACTTT.

This clonotype was detected once. The gene calls are TRBV19 and TRBJ1-5; D not resolved. Germline CDR1 LNHDA, CDR2 SQIVND (reference sequence). The length of the CDR3 is 15 residues. V shed 3 bases and J shed 3 bases, with 12 bases lying between them. The CDR3 sequence: CASSMFRGDNQPQHF. CDR3 DNA: TGTGCCAGTAGTATGTTCCGGGGAGACAATCAGCCCCAGCATTTT.

Note on this clonotype: The junction differs from germline at one of its ends, possibly a read error. The chain employs TRBV12-3 or TRBV12-4 and TRBJ2-3, with TRBD1 as a possible D gene (6 bases). CDR3 length: 13 residues. The CDR3 loop reads CASSGTQGKVEHF. The DNA of the CDR3 is TGTGCCAGCAGTGGGACACAGGGAAAGGTGGAGCATTTT.

This chain connects TRBV6-6 to TRBJ2-1, with 9 bases aligning to TRBD2. This CDR3 is built from 15 residues. J was trimmed by 6 bases and V by 11 bases; bases with no gene match: 14. CDR1 and CDR2 (germline): MNHNY, SVGAGI (reference sequence). CDR3 sequence (DNA): TGTGCCGCCGCTAGGATGCGGGGGGGCGCCAATGAGCAGTTCTTC. This translates into CAAARMRGGANEQFF.

This rearrangement joins TRBV18 to TRBJ2-5, with 9 bases matching TRBD2. Unmatched junction bases numbered 7, after V lost 3 bases and J lost 5 bases. There are 15 residues in the CDR3. CDR1 is KGHSH and CDR2 is LQKENI in the germline V gene. The CDR3 here is CASSPIAGVGETQYF. As DNA, the CDR3 is TGTGCCAGCTCACCTATAGCGGGAGTGGGGGAGACCCAGTACTTC.

The chain joins TRBV2 to TRBJ2-5; 8 nucleotides agree with TRBD2. This CDR3 is 16 amino acids long. Trimming took 5 bases from V and 4 from J; bases not matched to a gene: 12. Germline values: CDR1 SNHLY, CDR2 FYNNEI. The CDR3 here is CASSWSGSGEGETQYF. In DNA form, the CDR3 reads TGTGCCAGCAGTTGGAGCGGGAGTGGGGAGGGAGAGACCCAGTACTTC.

V usage is TRBV6-2 or TRBV6-3 and J usage is TRBJ2-1, with TRBD2 identical over 9 bases. The CDR3 extends over 23 amino acids. V lost 0 bases and J lost 1; bases outside the gene matches: 22. Germline V gene lookup returns CDR1 MNHEY and CDR2 SVGEGT. The CDR3 DNA follows: TGTGCCAGCAGTTACTCCCCTATTAGAGGAACGCGGGGGGGCCGGTCGTCCTACAATGAGCAGTTCTTC. Protein: CASSYSPIRGTRGGRSSYNEQFF.

The J gene is TRBJ2-7, the V gene TRBV20-1; D is ambiguous. Germline CDR1 is DFQATT and CDR2 is SNEGSKA (reference sequence). The CDR3 has 12 residues. V lost 3 bases to trimming and J lost 3 bases, with 9 bases between them. The CDR3 region has the DNA TGCAGTGCTAGGAGGCAAAACTACGAGCAGTACTTC. This sequence encodes CSARRQNYEQYF.

V gene TRBV29-1 combines with J gene TRBJ2-5; D unclear. Germline V gene lookup returns CDR1 SQVTM and CDR2 ANQGSEA. Trimming removed 6 bases at V and 5 bases at J, with 7 bases between. The CDR3 has 10 residues. The CDR3 here is CSVAAETQYF. The CDR3 bases are TGCAGCGTCGCCGCCGAGACCCAGTACTTC.

The chain couples TRBV24-1 to TRBJ2-2; maybe TRBD1 (6 bases). The CDR3 contains 15 residues. Trimming took 3 bases from V and 6 from J, leaving 13 bases between them. CDR1 and CDR2 from the germline V gene are KGHDR and SFDVKD. The CDR3 DNA reads as TGTGCCACCAGTGATAACGCCGCAGGGGCCGGGGAGCTGTTTTTT. Translated: CATSDNAAGAGELFF.

The table lists this clonotype with a count of one. CDR3 sequence reads: CASSDMDSPGDTQYF. The CDR3 coding sequence is TGTGCCAGCAGTGACATGGACAGTCCGGGAGATACGCAGTATTTT. The V and J genes are TRBV6-4 and TRBJ2-3, with a weak D call TRBD1 (6 bases). Looked up from germline, CDR1 is MRHNA and CDR2 is SNTAGT. The CDR3 is 15 residues long. Trimming removed 2 bases from V and 5 bases from J, with 14 bases in between.